The 23 T cell receptor beta chains presented below share a single source sample, sequenced in a study of CD8+CD57+ T cells in acquired aplastic anemia. Sequenced patients had shown CD8+CD57+ cell expansion by flow cytometry. Genomic DNA, the template, was used for profiling of the TCR beta VDJ and CDR3. TCRdb independently ran MiXCR on the reads; one entry per CDR3 protein. The sample lists fewer than 250,000 distinct CDR3 sequences, approximately 50% occurring once. The sequencing sample was made of sorted CD4+, CD8+, or CD8+CD57+ T cells (not recorded which) from PBMCs. Every receptor here comes from a human donor with aplastic anemia.

The table lists this clonotype with many counts. The J gene is TRBJ2-1, the V gene TRBV7-9, with TRBD2 identical over 11 bases. Losses at the gene ends were 4 bases for V and 4 bases for J; bases not matched to a gene: 3. CDR1 and CDR2 (germline): SEHNR, FQNEAQ (reference sequence). The CDR3 runs to 15 residues. The CDR3 loop reads CASSSGTSGYNEQFF. Here the CDR3 DNA reads TGTGCCAGCAGCTCCGGGACTAGCGGATACAATGAGCAGTTCTTC.

This clonotype showed up just once. One end of the junction is discordant with germline, which a read error may explain. V usage is TRBV7-3 and J usage is TRBJ2-2; unclear D gene. Germline V CDR1 and CDR2: SGHTA, FQGTGA. This CDR3 is 21 amino acids long. In DNA form, the CDR3 reads TGTGCCAGCGGCTTAACACGGCCTCCACAGTACAAGACTGCGAACACCGGGGAGCTGTTTTTT. This codes for CASGLTRPPQYKTANTGELFF.

The rearrangement joins TRBV19 to TRBJ2-3; no firm D call. V lost 3 bases to trimming and J lost 0 bases, with 13 bases between them. Looked up from germline, CDR1 is LNHDA and CDR2 is SQIVND (reference sequence). The CDR3 loop spans 16 amino acids. CDR3 amino acids: CASSMSGTTSTDTQYF. The CDR3 bases are TGTGCCAGTAGTATGTCCGGAACCACTAGCACAGATACGCAGTATTTT.

This clonotype was seen at least ten times. The chain links TRBV7-2 to TRBJ2-5, with TRBD2 identical over 8 bases. The germline V gene encodes CDR1 SGHTA and CDR2 FQGNSA. V shed 2 bases and J 5 bases; nucleotides not matched to a gene: 13. The CDR3 has 17 residues. In DNA, the CDR3 is TGTGCCAGCAGCTTAAACGGGGGGGGGCCGTTTTGGGAGACCCAGTACTTC. This sequence encodes CASSLNGGGPFWETQYF.

This clonotype occurred a few times. This rearrangement joins TRBV6-2 or TRBV6-3 to TRBJ2-3; 9 nucleotides align to TRBD2. The V gene end was trimmed by 4 bases and the J gene end by 5 bases; junction bases not matched to a gene: 4. The CDR3 is made up of 14 amino acids. Looked up from germline, CDR1 is MNHEY and CDR2 is SVGEGT. The CDR3 spells CASSFSGGIDTQYF. In DNA form, the CDR3 reads TGTGCCAGCAGTTTTAGCGGGGGCATAGATACGCAGTATTTT.

The rearrangement joins TRBV9 to TRBJ2-2; TRBD2 agrees at 11 bases. The germline CDR1 and CDR2 sequences are SGDLS and YYNGEE. Trimming at V came to 0 bases and at J to 8 bases, leaving 15 bases not matched to a gene. This CDR3 region has 19 residues. The CDR3 nucleotides read TGTGCCAGCAGCGTAGACAACCAACTAGCGGGGGTTTTACCTGGGGAGCTGTTTTTT. Translating it yields CASSVDNQLAGVLPGELFF.

As to this clonotype: Since a much larger clone is just one base distant, this may be a read error. V and J are TRBV6-1 and TRBJ2-1, with 7 bases aligning to TRBD2. Losses at the gene ends were 8 bases for V and 7 bases for J; bases not matched to a gene: 11. Germline V gene sequence: CDR1 MNHNS, CDR2 SASEGT. The CDR3 totals 14 residues. The CDR3 DNA reads as TGTGCCAGCCAGGTGGGAGGGCCAGGGAATGAGCAGTTCTTC. It is translated as CASQVGGPGNEQFF.

Worth noting for this clonotype: A much larger clone sits a single nucleotide away, making a read error possible. The genes are TRBV7-8 and TRBJ2-5; no reliable D call. CDR3 length equals 14 residues. Trimming removed 1 base at V and 7 bases at J, with 13 bases between. CDR1 is SGHVS and CDR2 is FQNEAQ in the germline V gene. CDR3 amino acids: CASSLDWSGWTQYF. The CDR3 coding sequence is TGTGCCAGCAGCTTAGACTGGAGTGGATGGACCCAGTACTTC.

The chain is built from TRBV12-3 or TRBV12-4 and TRBJ1-1, with D possibly matching TRBD1 (5 bases). V lost 4 bases and J lost 4, with 13 bases in between. This CDR3 is 14 amino acids long. The DNA for the CDR3 is TGTGCCAGCAGTTACGATTCCAGGGTCACTGAAGCTTTCTTT. This translates into CASSYDSRVTEAFF.

Details on this clonotype: One end of the junction varies from germline; a read error may be responsible. The rearrangement uses TRBV9 and TRBJ2-3; 9 bases are shared with TRBD2. The length of the CDR3 is 16 residues. CDR1 is SGDLS and CDR2 is YYNGEE in the germline V gene. CDR3 nucleotides: TGTACCAGCAGCGTAGCAGGGACTAGCAGCACAGGTACGCAGTATTTT. Translation gives CTSSVAGTSSTGTQYF.

On this clonotype: Just one base apart from a much larger clone, this may be a read error. V usage is TRBV9 and J usage is TRBJ1-3; D ambiguous. This CDR3 has 14 residues. CDR1 and CDR2 from the germline V gene are SGDLS and YYNGEE. The V and J ends lost 7 bases and 8 bases respectively, with 19 bases between them. CDR3 DNA: TGTGCCAGCGGCTTAGTGGCATTAGGAGACACCATATATTTT. Translating it yields CASGLVALGDTIYF.

This chain connects TRBV2 to TRBJ2-5; TRBD1 matches 10 bases. The J call may not be correct, given that the DNA end is closer to TRBJ2-7. Germline-derived CDR1 and CDR2 are SNHLY and FYNNEI. CDR3 length equals 15 residues. CDR3 residues: CASSERGQGHYEQYF. In nucleotides, the CDR3 is TGTGCCAGCAGTGAAAGGGGACAGGGGCACTACGAGCAGTACTTC.

This chain links TRBV7-2 with TRBJ2-7; D remains unclear. V lost 3 bases and J lost 5, with 14 bases in between. Germline V CDR1 and CDR2: SGHTA, FQGNSA. The CDR3 length is 14 residues. CDR3 nucleotides: TGTGCCAGCAGCTTGGATTCGGATATGGACGAGCAGTACTTC. The encoded protein is CASSLDSDMDEQYF.

Worth noting for this clonotype: This may come from a read error, since a much larger clone is one base off. V is TRBV12-3 or TRBV12-4 and J is TRBJ2-3; 8 bases align to TRBD2. The CDR3 length is 14 residues. J lost 3 bases, V lost 3 bases, and 2 bases had no gene match. The CDR3 is CASSFGGATDTQYF. As DNA, the CDR3 is TGTGCCAGCAGTTTCGGGGGGGCTACAGATACGCAGTATTTT.

Comment on this clonotype: This may stem from a read error, because a much larger clone lies one nucleotide away. V usage is TRBV5-6 and J usage is TRBJ1-6; a possible D gene is TRBD1 (5 bases). This CDR3 has 16 residues. CDR1 SGHDT and CDR2 YYEEEE come from the germline V gene. The CDR3 region has the DNA TGTGCCAGCAGCTTTTCCTGGCAGGGCTATCATTCACCCCTCCACTTT. It is translated as CASSFSWQGYHSPLHF.

This clonotype was recorded many times. The chain uses TRBV7-9 and TRBJ2-3; D remains unclear. The germline V gene encodes CDR1 SEHNR and CDR2 FQNEAQ (reference sequence). The CDR3 is made up of 16 amino acids. Trimming left V 1 base short and J 0 bases short, with 11 bases between. The CDR3 spells CASSLGSLPSTDTQYF. CDR3 bases: TGTGCCAGCAGCTTAGGTTCTTTACCTAGCACAGATACGCAGTATTTT.

About this clonotype: The junction shows a germline mismatch at one end, possibly a read error. This chain connects TRBV24-1 to TRBJ2-2; D remains unclear. The CDR3 contains 14 residues. Germline V gene data show CDR1 as KGHDR and CDR2 as SFDVKD. CDR3 in amino acids: CATSDSTNTGELFF. The CDR3 bases are TGTGCTACCAGTGACTCCACGAACACCGGGGAGCTGTTTTTT.

In this sample, this clonotype turned up many times. The genes are TRBV2 and TRBJ2-7, with a possible D match to TRBD1 (6 bases). The CDR3 totals 11 residues. The germline V gene has CDR1 SNHLY and CDR2 FYNNEI. Between the trimmed V and J ends, which lost 6 bases and 3 bases, there was a span of 6 bases. The CDR3 loop reads CASSRGYEQYF. In DNA, the CDR3 is TGTGCCAGCAGCAGGGGCTACGAGCAGTACTTC.

This clonotype was picked up a small number of times. This may stem from a read error, because a much larger clone lies one nucleotide away. The CDR3 end shows no conserved phenylalanine or tryptophan, and so a read error is likely. The chain is built from TRBV7-9 and TRBJ2-5, with 8 bases matching TRBD1. Germline V gene data show CDR1 as SEHNR and CDR2 as FQNEAQ (reference sequence). The CDR3 covers 16 residues. With V trimmed by 2 bases and J by 1 base, 6 bases remained unmatched. In DNA, the CDR3 is TGTGCCAGCAGCTTAATTCGGACAGGGAGCCAAGAGACCCAGTACCTC. This translates into CASSLIRTGSQETQYL.

The gene calls are TRBV7-9 and TRBJ2-7; TRBD2 aligns across 12 bases. The CDR3 is made up of 15 amino acids. V was pared by 4 bases and J by 0 bases, with 1 base of the junction left unmatched. The germline V gene has CDR1 SEHNR and CDR2 FQNEAQ (reference sequence). CDR3 nucleotides: TGTGCCAGCAGCTGGGGACTAGCGGGCTCCTACGAGCAGTACTTC. Its translation: CASSWGLAGSYEQYF. Full variable domain (outside the CDR3, taken from reference TRBV7-9 and TRBJ2-7): DTGVSQNPRHKITKRGQNVTFRCDPISEHNRLYWYRQTLGQGPEFLTYFQNEAQLEKSRLLSDRFSAERPKGSFSTLEIQRTEQGDSAMYLCASSWGLAGSYEQYFGPGTRLTVT.

The gene calls are TRBV5-8 and TRBJ2-7, with 8 bases that match TRBD1. V was pared by 4 bases and J by 2 bases, with 17 bases of the junction left unmatched. This CDR3 is built from 18 residues. Germline CDR1 and CDR2: SGHTS and YDEGEE. The CDR3 DNA is TGTGCCAGCAGCCAACTAATGCCCCGGCAGGGGGCAACCTACGAGCAGTACTTC. Translating it yields CASSQLMPRQGATYEQYF.

With regard to this clonotype: Sequence at one end of the junction differs from germline and may be a read error. This chain links TRBV5-6 with TRBJ2-1; D is unresolved. From germline, CDR1 is SGHDT and CDR2 YYEEEE. The CDR3 has 13 residues. The CDR3 DNA reads TGTGCCAGCAGCTTGGTCGGCTACAATGAGCAGCTCTTC. This gives the protein CASSLVGYNEQLF.

V is TRBV15 and J is TRBJ1-1, with unresolved D. The germline V and J ends were trimmed by 3 bases and 1 base, with 9 bases remaining between them. CDR1 is LNHNV, CDR2 YYDKDF, per germline (reference sequence). The CDR3 has 14 residues. The CDR3 spells CATSRPRANTEAFF. CDR3 DNA sequence: TGTGCCACCAGCAGGCCCCGGGCGAACACTGAAGCTTTCTTT.